The next 2 T cell receptor beta chains were all read from a single sample in a study of blood T cell repertoires in COVID-19. The repertoire was sequenced with immunoSEQ multiplex PCR; TCRdb's copy has only in-frame clones and lacks some. The sample includes under 300,000 clones, around nine tenths of them seen just once. Material: PBMCs or T cells enriched from blood (not recorded which). The receptors come from a man aged 40-49 years who had recovered from COVID-19.

This clone has just one count. V and J are TRBV28 and TRBJ2-7; perhaps TRBD1 as D (6 bases). Trimming left V 6 bases short and J 1 base short, with 13 bases between. The CDR3 runs to 14 residues. Germline lookup yields CDR1 MDHEN and CDR2 SYDVKM. CDR3 amino acids: CASRPGTPSYEQYF. The CDR3 nucleotides read TGTGCCAGCAGGCCGGGGACACCGTCCTACGAGCAGTACTTC.

The CDR3 region has the DNA TGCAGCGTTGAGGGGCCGACAGGGGATGCCGAGCAGTACTTC. Translation: CSVEGPTGDAEQYF. The V and J genes are TRBV29-1 and TRBJ2-7; TRBD1 agrees at 8 bases. Germline lookup yields CDR1 SQVTM and CDR2 ANQGSEA. This CDR3 is built from 14 residues. The V segment lost 3 bases and the J segment 6 bases; nucleotides outside the gene matches: 10.